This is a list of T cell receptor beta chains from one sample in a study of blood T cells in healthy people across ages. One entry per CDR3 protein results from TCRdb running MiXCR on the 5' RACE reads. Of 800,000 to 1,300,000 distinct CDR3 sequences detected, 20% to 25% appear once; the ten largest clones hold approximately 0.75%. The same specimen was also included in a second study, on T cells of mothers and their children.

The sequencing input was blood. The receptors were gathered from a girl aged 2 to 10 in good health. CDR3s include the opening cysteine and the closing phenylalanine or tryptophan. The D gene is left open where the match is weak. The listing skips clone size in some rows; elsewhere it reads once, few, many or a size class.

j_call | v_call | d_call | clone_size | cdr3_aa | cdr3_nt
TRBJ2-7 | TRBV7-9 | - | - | CASSYEDSYEQYF | TGTGCCAGCAGCTATGAGGACTCCTACGAGCAGTACTTC
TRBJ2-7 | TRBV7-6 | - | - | CASSLVPSEQYF | TGTGCCAGCAGCTTAGTTCCCAGCGAGCAGTACTTC
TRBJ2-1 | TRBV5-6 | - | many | CAASRGLPREQFF | TGTGCCGCATCTAGGGGTCTCCCCCGTGAGCAGTTCTTC
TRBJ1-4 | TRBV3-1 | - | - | CASSHKGEREKLFF | TGTGCCAGCAGCCATAAGGGGGAGAGGGAAAAACTGTTTTTT
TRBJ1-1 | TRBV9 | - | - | CASSVEEDNTEAFF | TGTGCCAGCAGCGTAGAGGAGGATAACACTGAAGCTTTCTTT
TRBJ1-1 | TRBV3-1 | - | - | CASSPPLKTEPSF | TGTGCCAGCAGCCCCCCATTAAAGACTGAACCTTCCTTT
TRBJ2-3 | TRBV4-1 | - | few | CASSQGERRTTDTQYF | TGCGCCAGCAGCCAAGGCGAGCGGAGGACCACAGATACGCAGTATTTT
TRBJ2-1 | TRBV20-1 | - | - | CSARTGDLHNEQFF | TGCAGTGCTAGAACGGGGGACCTCCACAATGAGCAGTTCTTC
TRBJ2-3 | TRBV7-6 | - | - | CASSPKPLDVTQFTDTQYF | TGTGCCAGCAGCCCCAAACCCCTGGACGTAACGCAATTCACAGATACGCAGTATTTT
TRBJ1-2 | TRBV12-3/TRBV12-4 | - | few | CASGEAYYGYTF | TGTGCCAGCGGGGAAGCGTACTATGGCTACACCTTC
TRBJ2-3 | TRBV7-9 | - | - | CASSPRTARTDTQYF | TGTGCCAGCAGCCCACGGACTGCCCGCACAGATACGCAGTATTTT
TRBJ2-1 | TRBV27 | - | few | CASSLSPRGPEASYNEQFF | TGTGCCAGCAGTTTATCCCCCCGCGGTCCCGAAGCCTCCTACAATGAGCAGTTCTTC
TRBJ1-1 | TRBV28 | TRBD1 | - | CASSLPQGVAGAEAFF | TGTGCCAGCAGTCTCCCACAGGGGGTAGCGGGCGCTGAAGCTTTCTTT
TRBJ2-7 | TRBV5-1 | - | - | CASSLATGRIHEQYF | TGCGCCAGCAGCTTGGCTACAGGGAGGATCCACGAGCAGTACTTC
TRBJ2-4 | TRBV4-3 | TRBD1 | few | CASSQDRDGSNIQYF | TGCGCCAGCAGCCAGGACAGGGACGGTTCAAACATTCAGTACTTC
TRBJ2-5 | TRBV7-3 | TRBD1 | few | CASSFRGQGETQYF | TGTGCCAGCAGCTTCAGGGGGCAAGGGGAGACCCAGTACTTC
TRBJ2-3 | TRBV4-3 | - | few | CASSQDGGLDTQYF | TGCGCCAGCAGCCAAGATGGCGGATTGGATACGCAGTATTTT
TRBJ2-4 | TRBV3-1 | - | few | CASSQDWRAKNIQYF | TGTGCCAGCAGCCAAGATTGGAGAGCCAAAAACATTCAGTACTTC
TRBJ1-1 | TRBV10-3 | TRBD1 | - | CAISEFQGATEAFF | TGTGCCATCAGTGAGTTTCAGGGGGCGACTGAAGCTTTCTTT
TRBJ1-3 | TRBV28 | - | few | CASSTLNYGNTIYF | TGTGCCAGCAGTACTCTAAACTATGGAAACACCATATATTTT
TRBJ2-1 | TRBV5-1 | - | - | CASSLEEPPSSYNEQFF | TGCGCCAGCAGCTTGGAAGAGCCCCCCAGCTCCTACAATGAGCAGTTCTTC
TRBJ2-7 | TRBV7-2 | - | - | CASSLANIQATTYEQYF | TGTGCCAGCAGCTTAGCGAATATCCAGGCGACGACCTACGAGCAGTACTTC
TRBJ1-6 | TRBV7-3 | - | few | CASSHQPGPLHF | TGTGCCAGCAGCCACCAACCGGGCCCCCTCCACTTT
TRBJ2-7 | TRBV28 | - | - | CASSNRDITYEQYF | TGTGCCAGCAGCAACCGGGACATAACTTACGAGCAGTACTTC
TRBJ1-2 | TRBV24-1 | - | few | CATSDTKDGYTF | TGTGCCACCAGTGATACAAAGGATGGCTACACCTTC
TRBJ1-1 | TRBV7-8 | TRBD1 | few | CASSSGQGTEGAFF | TGTGCCAGCAGCTCCGGACAGGGCACTGAGGGGGCTTTCTTT
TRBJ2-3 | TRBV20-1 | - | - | CSARDHGLGSSTQYF | TGCAGTGCTAGAGATCACGGGTTAGGTTCCAGTACGCAGTATTTT
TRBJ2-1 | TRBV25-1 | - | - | CASSRTMVHNEQFF | TGTGCCAGCAGTCGAACTATGGTCCACAATGAGCAGTTCTTC
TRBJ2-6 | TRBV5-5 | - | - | CASSLVVGVLGRSGANVLTF | TGTGCCAGCAGCCTGGTTGTAGGGGTATTAGGGAGGTCAGGGGCCAACGTCCTGACTTTC
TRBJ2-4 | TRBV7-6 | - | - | CASSLGGPGGSIQYF | TGTGCCAGCAGCTTAGGGGGGCCCGGGGGGAGCATTCAGTACTTC
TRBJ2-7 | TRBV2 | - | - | CASREDPTYEQYF | TGTGCCAGCAGGGAGGATCCTACCTACGAGCAGTACTTC
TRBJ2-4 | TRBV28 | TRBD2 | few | CASSHPEAGGLGNIQYF | TGTGCCAGCAGTCATCCCGAAGCGGGAGGGCTGGGGAACATTCAGTACTTC
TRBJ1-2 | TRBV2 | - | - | CASGSDGPYGYTF | TGTGCCAGCGGGTCGGACGGACCCTATGGCTACACCTTC
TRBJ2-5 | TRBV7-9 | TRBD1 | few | CASSQGQSKKETLYF | TGTGCCAGCAGCCAGGGACAGAGTAAGAAAGAGACCCTGTACTTC
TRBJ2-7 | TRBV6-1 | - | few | CASTLRESYEQYF | TGTGCCAGCACCTTACGGGAGTCCTACGAGCAGTACTTC
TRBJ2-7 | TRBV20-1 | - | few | CSARDGGHGSYEQYF | TGCAGTGCTAGAGATGGCGGCCATGGGTCCTACGAGCAGTACTTC
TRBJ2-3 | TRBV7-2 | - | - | CASSPRARGGTDTQYF | TGTGCCAGCAGCCCCCGGGCCCGGGGCGGCACAGATACGCAGTATTTT
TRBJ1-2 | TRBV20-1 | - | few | CSARDEIRGWSGYTF | TGCAGTGCTAGAGATGAAATCAGGGGTTGGTCAGGCTACACCTTC
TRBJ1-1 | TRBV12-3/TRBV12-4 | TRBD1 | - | CASSLGTGFTEAFF | TGTGCCAGCAGTTTAGGGACAGGGTTCACTGAAGCTTTCTTT
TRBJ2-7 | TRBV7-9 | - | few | CASSPFSGPSYEQYF | TGTGCCAGCAGCCCCTTTTCCGGACCATCCTACGAGCAGTACTTC
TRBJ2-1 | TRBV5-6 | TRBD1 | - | CASSLGTGGRNEQFF | TGTGCCAGCAGCTTAGGGACAGGGGGCCGGAATGAGCAGTTCTTC
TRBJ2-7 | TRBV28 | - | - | CASSSPTGLYEQYF | TGTGCCAGCAGTAGCCCGACAGGTCTCTACGAGCAGTACTTC
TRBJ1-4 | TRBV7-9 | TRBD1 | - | CASSPLDRGAEKLFF | TGTGCCAGCAGCCCCTTGGACAGGGGGGCTGAAAAACTGTTTTTT
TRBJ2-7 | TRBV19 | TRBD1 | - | CASSIETRDSRVYEQYF | TGTGCCAGTAGTATAGAGACCCGGGACAGCAGGGTTTACGAGCAGTACTTC
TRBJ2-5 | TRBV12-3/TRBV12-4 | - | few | CASSFLIGGDQETQYF | TGTGCCAGCAGTTTTCTGATAGGGGGAGACCAAGAGACCCAGTACTTC
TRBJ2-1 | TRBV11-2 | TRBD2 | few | CASSLRWREKAYNEQFF | TGTGCCAGCAGCTTAAGGTGGCGGGAGAAGGCCTACAATGAGCAGTTCTTC
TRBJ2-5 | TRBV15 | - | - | CATSRDGTNGGLQETQYF | TGTGCTACCAGCAGAGATGGTACGAATGGGGGCCTCCAGGAGACCCAGTACTTC